The clone carrying this T cell receptor (beta chain) showed up just a few times. Amplified TCR beta CDR3 regions came from RNA transcripts. HTBI primers were the set used in a first-round RT-PCR of the TCR CDR3. TCRdb analysed the multiplex PCR reads with MiXCR anew, one entry per CDR3 protein. The sample has under 700,000 distinct CDR3 sequences; 40% to 55% are singletons. This entry comes from a study of T cells in Graves' hyperthyroidism and ophthalmopathy. The germline CDR1 and CDR2 sequences are LGHNA and YNFKEQ. V was pared by 0 bases and J by 4 bases, with 9 bases between. CDR3 size: 15 residues.

This clonotype originated in a woman in her late teens or twenties with Graves' hyperthyroidism. This chain connects TRBV4-2 to TRBJ2-2, with D unclear. Input material: peripheral blood or thyroid tissue (not recorded which). The CDR3 loop is CASSQDDTLTGELFF. CDR3 bases: TGTGCCAGCAGCCAAGATGACACCCTCACCGGGGAGCTGTTTTTT.